A single T cell receptor (beta chain) is shown here with its context. Germline loops: CDR1 SSHAT, CDR2 FNYEAQ (reference sequence). There are 13 residues in the CDR3. The data belong to a study of cytomegalovirus exposure and HLA in healthy donors. The approximately 120-subject validation cohort, separate from the approximately 670-subject first cohort, included the donors. Only in-frame clones appear in the TCRdb table, and some are missing; sequencing was by immunoSEQ multiplex PCR. The top ten hold about 7% of the sample, which has 50,000 to 65,000 clones, 85% to 95% seen once. Sequencing input: PBMCs. This TCR was sampled from a woman younger than 30 in good health and CMV-seropositive. The chain has TRBV7-7 and TRBJ2-2; the D gene is possibly TRBD2 (6 bases). The CDR3: CASGNSGTGELFF. CDR3 nucleotides: TGTGCTAGCGGAAATTCGGGGACCGGGGAGCTGTTTTTT. Full variable domain (outside the CDR3, taken from reference TRBV7-7 and TRBJ2-2): GAGVSQSPRYKVTKRGQDVTLRCDPISSHATLYWYQQALGQGPEFLTYFNYEAQPDKSGLPSDRFSAERPEGSISTLTIQRTEQRDSAMYRCASGNSGTGELFFGEGSRLTVL.